Included here is one T cell receptor beta chain sequence, with context. This record comes from a study of cytomegalovirus exposure and HLA in healthy donors. Germline V gene data show CDR1 as LGHNA and CDR2 as YSLEER. The V end was cut by 0 bases, the J end by 4 bases, with 9 bases between. This CDR3 spans 14 amino acids. The PCR had 60 Vbeta and 13 Jbeta primers. Repertoires were generated with immunoSEQ multiplex PCR, while TCRdb's copy carries only in-frame clones and drops some. The table lists about 110,000 clones, 55% to 80% of them singletons. The source material was PBMCs. The chain recombines TRBV4-3 with TRBJ2-5, with D perhaps matching TRBD2 (5 bases). The source of this sequence is a woman aged 30 to 39 in good health and CMV-seronegative. Written as DNA, the CDR3 is TGCGCCAGCAGCCAAGATCTGAGCGGAGAGACCCAGTACTTC. Protein: CASSQDLSGETQYF.